Shown below are 21 T cell receptor beta chains from a single sample sequenced in a study of blood T cell repertoires in COVID-19. Profiling relied on immunoSEQ multiplex PCR, and the TCRdb table lists in-frame clones only, not all of them. The sample lists approximately 60,000 clones, about 89% occurring once. Material: peripheral blood. The source of these receptors is a man aged 55 to 70 with active or convalescent COVID-19.

The genes are TRBV7-9 and TRBJ1-1; D not resolved. The length of the CDR3 is 15 residues. CDR1 and CDR2 (germline): SEHNR, FQNEAQ (reference sequence). V was trimmed by 5 bases and J by 1 base, leaving 14 bases between them. Here the CDR3 DNA reads TGTGCCAGCAGCCTAACCTCTTTTACGAACACTGAAGCTTTCTTT. The encoded protein is CASSLTSFTNTEAFF. Using reference TRBV7-9 and TRBJ1-1 for the parts outside the CDR3, the full variable domain is DTGVSQNPRHKITKRGQNVTFRCDPISEHNRLYWYRQTLGQGPEFLTYFQNEAQLEKSRLLSDRFSAERPKGSFSTLEIQRTEQGDSAMYLCASSLTSFTNTEAFFGQGTRLTVV.

V is TRBV28 and J is TRBJ1-4; 7 bases match TRBD1. With 6 bases clipped from V and 4 bases from J, the junction kept 5 bases outside the gene matches. This CDR3 region has 14 residues. Germline CDR1 and CDR2: MDHEN and SYDVKM. In DNA form, the CDR3 reads TGTGCCAGCAGGACGACAGGGAGTAATGAAAAACTGTTTTTT. Translation: CASRTTGSNEKLFF. The full variable domain, with the rest looked up from reference TRBV28 and TRBJ1-4, is DVKVTQSSRYLVKRTGEKVFLECVQDMDHENMFWYRQDPGLGLRLIYFSYDVKMKEKGDIPEGYSVSREKKERFSLILESASTNQTSMYLCASRTTGSNEKLFFGSGTQLSVL.

This rearrangement joins TRBV9 to TRBJ2-7; TRBD1 agrees at 9 bases. CDR1 is SGDLS, CDR2 YYNGEE, per germline. With 3 bases clipped from V and 5 bases from J, the junction kept 9 bases outside the gene matches. The CDR3 runs 15 residues. In DNA form, the CDR3 reads TGTGCCAGCAGCGAAGGGACAGGGATGGCGGACGAGCAGTACTTC. The encoded protein is CASSEGTGMADEQYF.

This rearrangement joins TRBV18 to TRBJ1-1; D is unresolved. Germline V gives CDR1 KGHSH, CDR2 LQKENI. V dropped 6 bases and J dropped 2 bases, with 10 bases sitting between them. CDR3 length: 13 residues. CDR3 in amino acids: CASSGGINTEAFF. The CDR3 DNA sequence: TGTGCCAGCTCTGGAGGGATTAACACTGAAGCTTTCTTT.

The chain has TRBV29-1 and TRBJ2-1; TRBD1 might be the D (5 bases). This CDR3 comprises 13 residues. The germline gives CDR1 SQVTM, CDR2 ANQGSEA. Trimming pared 4 bases from V and 0 bases from J, leaving 7 bases between. As DNA, the CDR3 is TGCAGCGTTGGACAGAGCTCCTACAATGAGCAGTTCTTC. Its translation is CSVGQSSYNEQFF.

The genes are TRBV3-1 (or the pseudogene TRBV3-2) and TRBJ2-5; 7 nucleotides match TRBD2. Germline lookup yields CDR1 LGHDT and CDR2 YNNKEL (reference sequence). The CDR3 is 16 residues long. J gave up 5 bases and V 3 bases, and 12 bases lay outside the gene matches. The CDR3 protein is CASSQQPGGRRETQYF. The CDR3 nucleotides read TGTGCCAGCAGCCAGCAGCCGGGGGGTAGACGGGAGACCCAGTACTTC.

The DNA of the CDR3 is TGTGCCAGCAGAGCCGTGGGGCAGAACACTGAAGCTTTCTTT. Translation: CASRAVGQNTEAFF. The rearrangement uses TRBV7-6 and TRBJ1-1, with a possible D match to TRBD1 (5 bases). V lost 6 bases and J 1 base, leaving 12 bases between the germline ends. In germline, CDR1 is SGHVS, CDR2 FNYEAQ. There are 14 residues in the CDR3.

The V gene is TRBV12-5, the J gene TRBJ1-1; 7 bases map to TRBD1. Trimming cost V 7 bases and J 1 base; bases outside gene matches: 9. Germline-derived CDR1 and CDR2 are LGHNT and FRNRAP. This CDR3 spans 15 amino acids. As DNA, the CDR3 is TGTGCTAGTGCCTTTCCTCACAGGGGGAACACTGAAGCTTTCTTT. It yields the protein CASAFPHRGNTEAFF.

The chain is built from TRBV18 and TRBJ2-3, with 9 bases identical to TRBD2. CDR1 and CDR2 from the germline V gene are KGHSH and LQKENI. The V gene end was trimmed by 4 bases and the J gene end by 0 bases; junction bases not matched to a gene: 5. This CDR3 region has 16 residues. This CDR3 reads CASSRSTSGSTDTQYF. The CDR3, as DNA: TGTGCCAGCTCACGCTCTACTAGCGGGAGCACAGATACGCAGTATTTT.

The gene calls are TRBV19 and TRBJ2-1, with 9 bases fitting TRBD1. Germline CDR1 reads LNHDA; CDR2 reads SQIVND (reference sequence). The CDR3 length is 15 residues. Trimming took 4 bases from V and 4 from J; bases not matched to a gene: 5. The CDR3 DNA is TGTGCCAGTAGTACGGACAGGGGCGGTTACAATGAGCAGTTCTTC. Protein: CASSTDRGGYNEQFF.

This CDR3 is CASSSLQGPSSYNEQFF. The CDR3 DNA is TGTGCCAGCAGTTCCCTACAGGGGCCCTCCTCCTACAATGAGCAGTTCTTC. The chain links TRBV28 to TRBJ2-1; the match to TRBD1 covers 7 bases. Trimming took 4 bases from V and 0 from J; bases not matched to a gene: 9. Germline CDR1 reads MDHEN; CDR2 reads SYDVKM. There are 17 residues in the CDR3.

The chain uses TRBV6-6 and TRBJ2-7, with 8 bases lining up with TRBD1. The CDR3 sequence is 15 residues long. The J segment lost 1 base and the V segment lost 6 bases, leaving 8 bases of the junction unmatched. Germline V gives CDR1 MNHNY, CDR2 SVGAGI (reference sequence). The CDR3 DNA reads TGTGCCAGCAGAGCTCAGGGGGCGCGGTCCTACGAGCAGTACTTC. It specifies CASRAQGARSYEQYF.

The rearrangement uses TRBV19 and TRBJ2-2, with 7 bases lining up with TRBD1. This CDR3 has 17 amino acids. With V trimmed by 4 bases and J by 5 bases, 13 bases remained unmatched. Germline V lookup: CDR1 LNHDA, CDR2 SQIVND (reference sequence). The CDR3: CASSTSGTAYKTGELFF. The CDR3 nucleotides are TGTGCCAGTAGTACGTCCGGGACAGCCTATAAAACCGGGGAGCTGTTTTTT.

The rearrangement uses TRBV27 and TRBJ1-6; the D is unclear. The CDR3 sequence is 14 residues long. Germline V CDR1 and CDR2: MNHEY, SMNVEV (reference sequence). V lost 2 bases, J lost 10 bases, and 12 bases lay in between. CDR3 amino acids: CASSLRGIESPLHF. In nucleotides, the CDR3 is TGTGCCAGCAGTTTACGAGGAATCGAGTCACCCCTCCACTTT.

This clone occurred once. This chain joins TRBV6-1 and TRBJ1-3, with D perhaps TRBD1 (6 bases). Germline assignment: CDR1 MNHNS and CDR2 SASEGT. The V and J ends lost 2 bases and 4 bases respectively, with 9 bases between them. The CDR3 covers 14 residues. CDR3 region: CASSEPGAGNTIYF. The CDR3 DNA reads TGTGCCAGCAGTGAACCAGGGGCCGGAAACACCATATATTTT.

The genes are TRBV7-9 and TRBJ1-1; 7 positions agree with TRBD1. Germline CDR1 reads SEHNR; CDR2 reads FQNEAQ (reference sequence). The CDR3 contains 15 residues. Trimming at V came to 4 bases and at J to 2 bases, leaving 7 bases not matched to a gene. CDR3 sequence (DNA): TGTGCCAGCAGCTCAACGGGGACAGCAAACACTGAAGCTTTCTTT. Amino acids: CASSSTGTANTEAFF.

The CDR3, as DNA: TGTGCCAGCAGTTCCCCGGGCGAGCAGTACTTC. As protein: CASSSPGEQYF. The chain employs TRBV6-5 and TRBJ2-7; no clear D. There are 11 residues in the CDR3. Germline CDR1 and CDR2: MNHEY and SVGAGI. V was clipped by 4 bases and J by 6 bases, with 7 bases between them.

The CDR3 loop is CASSAGRGSTSGNTIYF. CDR3 nucleotide sequence: TGTGCCAGCAGCGCAGGGAGGGGTAGCACCTCTGGAAACACCATATATTTT. The chain couples TRBV11-2 to TRBJ1-3, with D possibly matching TRBD1 (5 bases). The CDR3 extends over 17 amino acids. V lost 5 bases and J lost 0, with 17 bases in between. From germline, CDR1 is SGHAT and CDR2 FQNNGV.

The CDR3 sequence is CAWRHSGNTEAFF. DNA for the CDR3: TGTGCCTGGAGGCATAGTGGGAACACTGAAGCTTTCTTT. The rearrangement links TRBV30 to TRBJ1-1; D call uncertain. CDR1 and CDR2 (germline): GTSNPN, SVGIG (reference sequence). CDR3 size: 13 residues. V lost 3 bases and J 1 base, leaving 9 bases between the germline ends.

The chain recombines TRBV11-2 with TRBJ2-7; D uncertain. Germline V gene data show CDR1 as SGHAT and CDR2 as FQNNGV. Trimming left V 0 bases short and J 5 bases short, with 5 bases between. The CDR3 extends over 12 amino acids. The CDR3 region is CASSLDIHEQYF. The DNA of the CDR3 is TGTGCCAGCAGCTTAGATATCCACGAGCAGTACTTC.

The chain has TRBV19 and TRBJ1-5; TRBD1 matches 9 bases. Per the germline V gene, CDR1 is LNHDA and CDR2 is SQIVND (reference sequence). The CDR3 sequence is 15 residues long. V lost 6 bases and J lost 7; bases outside the gene matches: 10. The CDR3 DNA sequence: TGTGCCAGTAGGGACCCGGGACAGGGAAAACAGCCCCAGCATTTT. It is translated as CASRDPGQGKQPQHF.